The 30 T cell receptor beta chains below all came from one sample that was sequenced in a study of cytomegalovirus exposure and HLA in healthy donors. Sequenced by immunoSEQ multiplex PCR; TCRdb stores in-frame clones only, minus some. The sample contains 250,000 to 350,000 clones, more than 75% of which appear only once. Sequencing input: PBMCs. The receptors come from a woman younger than 35 in good health and CMV-seronegative.

The chain couples TRBV5-8 to TRBJ2-4; tentative D call: TRBD1 (5 bases). The CDR3 length is 16 residues. CDR1 and CDR2 (germline): SGHTS, YDEGEE. Trimming removed 1 base from V and 0 bases from J, with 11 bases in between. CDR3 amino acids: CASSLIQGLAKNIQYF. CDR3 in DNA: TGTGCCAGCAGCTTGATTCAGGGCCTAGCCAAAAACATTCAGTACTTC.

The chain is built from TRBV4-1 and TRBJ1-2, with D unresolved. The CDR3 is 15 residues long. The V and J ends lost 1 base and 3 bases respectively, with 12 bases between them. Germline values: CDR1 MGHRA, CDR2 YSYEKL. The CDR3 DNA sequence: TGCGCCAGCAGCCAAGTAACAGAGTTGCACTATGGCTACACCTTC. Its translation: CASSQVTELHYGYTF.

In the case of this clone: Other DNA sequences from this sample encode an identical CDR3 as well. The V call is TRBV9, the J call TRBJ2-2, with D perhaps TRBD2 (6 bases). Germline CDR1 SGDLS, CDR2 YYNGEE. Trimming left V 2 bases short and J 1 base short, with 6 bases between. The CDR3 contains 14 residues. DNA for the CDR3: TGTGCCAGCAGCGTCGGGGGGAACACCGGGGAGCTGTTTTTT. As protein: CASSVGGNTGELFF.

This clone was counted once. V usage is TRBV7-9 and J usage is TRBJ2-7, with 12 bases lining up with TRBD2. This CDR3 has 17 amino acids. CDR1 is SEHNR and CDR2 is FQNEAQ in the germline V gene (reference sequence). The V gene end was trimmed by 5 bases and the J gene end by 2 bases; junction bases not matched to a gene: 10. Here the CDR3 DNA reads TGTGCCAGCAGCCTGACTAGCGGGAGCAGATTTCCCTACGAGCAGTACTTC. It translates to CASSLTSGSRFPYEQYF.

The CDR3 nucleotides read TGTGCCAGCAGCCCGTGGAGGGCCTCGGGGCAGTACTTC. The encoded protein is CASSPWRASGQYF. The chain has TRBV28 and TRBJ2-7; possibly TRBD2 for D (6 bases). The CDR3 sequence is 13 residues long. V was trimmed by 6 bases and J by 9 bases, leaving 18 bases between them. The germline gives CDR1 MDHEN, CDR2 SYDVKM.

The chain has TRBV2 and TRBJ2-3; TRBD1 is a possible D gene (6 bases). In germline, CDR1 is SNHLY, CDR2 FYNNEI. This CDR3 is built from 14 residues. The V gene lost 1 base and the J gene lost 6 bases, with 11 bases spanning the gap. CDR3 bases: TGTGCCAGCAGTGAAGACAGGGACCTCGATACGCAGTATTTT. This sequence encodes CASSEDRDLDTQYF. The whole variable domain, remainder taken from reference TRBV2 and TRBJ2-3, is EPEVTQTPSHQVTQMGQEVILRCVPISNHLYFYWYRQILGQKVEFLVSFYNNEISEKSEIFDDQFSVERPDGSNFTLKIRSTKLEDSAMYFCASSEDRDLDTQYFGPGTRLTVL.

The chain joins TRBV14 to TRBJ2-1; 9 nucleotides align to TRBD2. CDR3 length equals 17 residues. Germline V gives CDR1 SGHDN, CDR2 FVKESK. The V gene end was trimmed by 4 bases and the J gene end by 7 bases; junction bases not matched to a gene: 14. DNA for the CDR3: TGTGCCAGCAGCCTGGGTCGGGTTAGCGGGGGAAATAATGAGCAGTTCTTC. Amino acids: CASSLGRVSGGNNEQFF.

The J gene is TRBJ2-7, the V gene TRBV4-3; perhaps TRBD1 as D (6 bases). CDR1 is LGHNA, CDR2 YSLEER, per germline. This CDR3 is 17 amino acids long. The ends were cut back, 0 bases at V and 5 bases at J, with 20 bases in the middle. This CDR3 is CASSQDPFTGSGHEQYF. The CDR3 nucleotides read TGCGCCAGCAGCCAAGATCCGTTTACAGGGTCGGGGCACGAGCAGTACTTC.

The J gene is TRBJ2-7, the V gene TRBV6-5; perhaps TRBD1 as D (6 bases). Germline loops: CDR1 MNHEY, CDR2 SVGAGI. The V end was cut by 8 bases, the J end by 3 bases, with 14 bases between. The CDR3 is 13 amino acids. The CDR3 loop reads CASGRGRGYEQYF. CDR3 DNA: TGTGCCAGCGGCAGGGGCAGGGGCTACGAGCAGTACTTC.

The CDR3 bases are TGTGCCAGCAGTTACTACCGGGACAGCAAGCACCAAGAGACCCAGTACTTC. Its protein product is CASSYYRDSKHQETQYF. J is TRBJ2-5 and V is TRBV27, with TRBD1 matching 7 bases. Per germline, CDR1 MNHEY and CDR2 SMNVEV (reference sequence). This CDR3 is 17 amino acids long. V was pared by 4 bases and J by 0 bases, with 11 bases of the junction left unmatched.

The rearrangement joins TRBV10-3 to TRBJ1-2; 8 bases align to TRBD1. V was clipped by 6 bases and J by 3 bases; unmatched bases: 3. The germline CDR1 and CDR2 sequences are ENHRY and SYGVKD. The CDR3 contains 13 residues. Here the CDR3 reads CAISQQGDYGYTF. CDR3 bases: TGTGCCATCAGCCAACAGGGGGACTATGGCTACACCTTC.

This clone showed up just once. V usage is TRBV15 and J usage is TRBJ1-6; a weak D match, TRBD1 (6 bases). The CDR3 is made up of 19 amino acids. CDR1 and CDR2 from the germline V gene are LNHNV and YYDKDF (reference sequence). Trimming removed 5 bases at V and 4 bases at J, with 24 bases between. CDR3 nucleotide sequence: TGTGCCACCAGCCCCCTTAAACGGGGGGGGGCTCGGTATAATTCACCCCTCCACTTT. Residues: CATSPLKRGGARYNSPLHF.

V usage is TRBV29-1 and J usage is TRBJ2-1; the D is unclear. Germline CDR1 is SQVTM and CDR2 is ANQGSEA. Trimming shortened V by 4 bases and J by 0 bases, and 7 bases separated the two germline ends. The CDR3 runs 13 residues. The CDR3 coding sequence is TGCAGCGTTGTCGGTGACTCCTACAATGAGCAGTTCTTC. It yields the protein CSVVGDSYNEQFF.

This chain uses TRBV6-5 with TRBJ1-1; 7 bases are a match to TRBD1. Per the germline V gene, CDR1 is MNHEY and CDR2 is SVGAGI. J was trimmed by 0 bases and V by 6 bases; bases with no gene match: 7. The CDR3 extends over 15 amino acids. Here the CDR3 reads CASSRQGPMNTEAFF. Written as DNA, the CDR3 is TGTGCCAGCAGCAGACAGGGCCCGATGAACACTGAAGCTTTCTTT.

This clone appeared once. V gene TRBV2 combines with J gene TRBJ1-2, with 8 bases identical to TRBD1. CDR3 length equals 17 residues. The germline V gene encodes CDR1 SNHLY and CDR2 FYNNEI. V gave up 3 bases and J gave up 3 bases; unmatched junction bases: 12. The CDR3 coding sequence is TGTGCCAGCAGTGATATGACAGGGGATTCCCCCCACTATGGCTACACCTTC. The encoded protein is CASSDMTGDSPHYGYTF.

The chain carries TRBV9 and TRBJ2-7; the D is unclear. The CDR3 is 14 amino acids. The V gene's germline CDR1 is SGDLS and CDR2 YYNGEE. V dropped 3 bases and J dropped 0 bases, with 10 bases sitting between them. CDR3 bases: TGTGCCAGCAGCGGTGCGCGGAGCTCCTACGAGCAGTACTTC. Translating it yields CASSGARSSYEQYF.

The J gene is TRBJ1-2, the V gene TRBV7-3, with D possibly TRBD1 on 5 matching bases. Looked up from germline, CDR1 is SGHTA and CDR2 is FQGTGA. V gave up 2 bases and J gave up 2 bases, with 18 bases separating them. CDR3 length equals 17 residues. The DNA for the CDR3 is TGTGCCAGCAGCTTACATTTTAGGGGCGCAAACAACTATGGCTACACCTTC. Its translation is CASSLHFRGANNYGYTF.

The V call is TRBV10-3, the J call TRBJ2-7, with 8 bases that match TRBD2. The V and J ends lost 1 base and 6 bases, in that order; junction bases with no gene match: 20. Germline V gene sequence: CDR1 ENHRY, CDR2 SYGVKD. CDR3 size: 19 residues. The CDR3 protein is CAISEFGRTTTSETIEQYF. CDR3 DNA: TGTGCCATCAGTGAGTTTGGCAGGACTACGACTAGCGAGACTATCGAGCAGTACTTC.

The chain links TRBV7-9 to TRBJ1-5, with a possible D match to TRBD1 (5 bases). The germline V gene encodes CDR1 SEHNR and CDR2 FQNEAQ (reference sequence). The CDR3 has 17 residues. V shed 0 bases and J shed 5 bases, with 17 bases lying between them. CDR3 loop: CASSLAADGGQHQPQHF. In DNA, the CDR3 is TGTGCCAGCAGCTTAGCAGCCGACGGGGGTCAGCATCAGCCCCAGCATTTT.

The chain recombines TRBV7-2 with TRBJ2-3; D might be TRBD2 (6 bases). The germline V and J ends were trimmed by 5 bases and 2 bases, with 14 bases remaining between them. CDR3 length equals 15 residues. Germline assignment: CDR1 SGHTA and CDR2 FQGNSA. The chain's CDR3 is CASSPGLSTTDTQYF. CDR3 nucleotide sequence: TGTGCCAGCAGCCCGGGACTTTCGACCACAGATACGCAGTATTTT.

This rearrangement joins TRBV6-1 to TRBJ1-2, with TRBD1 identical over 8 bases. The V segment lost 3 bases and the J segment 8 bases; nucleotides outside the gene matches: 5. The CDR3 spans 13 residues. Germline CDR1 reads MNHNS; CDR2 reads SASEGT. This CDR3 is CASSDSGTGGYTF. The CDR3 DNA reads as TGTGCCAGCAGTGACTCTGGGACAGGAGGCTACACCTTC.

The gene calls are TRBV2 and TRBJ2-7, with D tentatively TRBD1 (5 bases). The V gene lost 7 bases and the J gene lost 5 bases, with 15 bases spanning the gap. The germline V gene has CDR1 SNHLY and CDR2 FYNNEI. The CDR3 extends over 13 amino acids. CDR3: CASTFSIGDEQYF. The DNA of the CDR3 is TGTGCCAGCACCTTTAGTATAGGGGACGAGCAGTACTTC.

In nucleotides, the CDR3 is TGTGCCAGCAGACTGGTAGGGACAGGGGCCTCAGCGCAGTATTTT. Encoded protein: CASRLVGTGASAQYF. V usage is TRBV5-4 and J usage is TRBJ2-3; 10 bases fit TRBD1. Germline V gives CDR1 SGHNT, CDR2 YYREEE (reference sequence). This CDR3 has 15 amino acids. The V gene end was trimmed by 5 bases and the J gene end by 10 bases; junction bases not matched to a gene: 13.

The rearrangement joins TRBV27 to TRBJ1-1; D ambiguous. V shed 7 bases and J shed 1 base, with 16 bases lying between them. Germline V gene data show CDR1 as MNHEY and CDR2 as SMNVEV (reference sequence). The CDR3 consists of 15 residues. This chain's CDR3 is CASTLGETSNTEAFF. Here the CDR3 DNA reads TGTGCCAGCACCTTGGGAGAGACCTCGAACACTGAAGCTTTCTTT.

V gene TRBV5-1 combines with J gene TRBJ2-7; 7 bases align to TRBD1. V lost 4 bases to trimming and J lost 3 bases; unmatched junction nucleotides: 4. The CDR3 has 13 residues. Germline-derived CDR1 and CDR2 are SGHRS and YFSETQ. Written as DNA, the CDR3 is TGCGCCAGCAGCCCGGGACAGTTCTACGAGCAGTACTTC. This gives the protein CASSPGQFYEQYF.

The chain links TRBV5-6 to TRBJ1-1; 7 nucleotides align to TRBD1. Per germline, CDR1 SGHDT and CDR2 YYEEEE. CDR3 length: 13 residues. J lost 4 bases, V lost 4 bases, and 4 bases had no gene match. The CDR3 DNA follows: TGTGCCAGCAGCGTATACAGGGGCACTGAAGCTTTCTTT. Protein: CASSVYRGTEAFF.

This CDR3 is CASNLGRETQYF. In nucleotides, the CDR3 is TGTGCCAGCAACTTAGGGAGGGAGACCCAGTACTTC. The chain uses TRBV28 and TRBJ2-5; possibly TRBD2 for D (6 bases). The V end was cut by 7 bases, the J end by 5 bases, with 11 bases between. The CDR3 loop spans 12 amino acids. Germline CDR1 reads MDHEN; CDR2 reads SYDVKM.

The chain recombines TRBV11-3 with TRBJ1-1; TRBD1 aligns across 8 bases. The J segment lost 1 base and the V segment lost 5 bases, leaving 6 bases of the junction unmatched. The CDR3 loop spans 15 amino acids. Germline V gene sequence: CDR1 SGHNT, CDR2 YENEEA. The CDR3: CASSTRQGRNTEAFF. The DNA for the CDR3 is TGTGCCAGCAGCACCCGACAGGGGCGGAACACTGAAGCTTTCTTT.

This sequence joins TRBV30 and TRBJ1-4; TRBD1 is a possible D gene (5 bases). The V end lost 3 bases, the J end lost 2 bases, and 13 bases lay between the germline ends. Germline CDR1 GTSNPN, CDR2 SVGIG (reference sequence). This CDR3 is 15 amino acids long. In nucleotides, the CDR3 is TGTGCCTGGAGCTGGGGGGGGAGGACTAATGAAAAACTGTTTTTT. This sequence encodes CAWSWGGRTNEKLFF.

This rearrangement joins TRBV28 to TRBJ2-7; 9 bases match TRBD1. The J segment lost 3 bases and the V segment lost 6 bases, leaving 12 bases of the junction unmatched. CDR1 is MDHEN, CDR2 SYDVKM, per germline. This CDR3 region has 16 residues. The CDR3 DNA reads TGTGCCAGCAGCCGATTCCCCGGGACAGGGATCTACGAGCAGTACTTC. Translation gives CASSRFPGTGIYEQYF.